A single sample is the source of the 14 T cell receptor beta chains below, sequenced in a study of T cells in Graves' hyperthyroidism and ophthalmopathy. The source material, RNA transcripts, was used to amplify TCR beta CDR3 regions. First-round RT-PCR targeting the TCR CDR3 was performed with the HTBI primer set. TCRdb ran MiXCR on the multiplex PCR reads and lists one entry per CDR3 protein. The sample carries roughly 700,000 distinct CDR3 sequences, 35% recorded once. Sample: blood. These TCRs come from a middle-aged woman with Graves' hyperthyroidism.

V usage is TRBV10-3 and J usage is TRBJ2-6; D may be TRBD2 (6 bases). Per germline, CDR1 ENHRY and CDR2 SYGVKD. The CDR3 totals 14 residues. V lost 2 bases and J 4 bases, leaving 6 bases between the germline ends. The chain's CDR3 is CAISETSGANVLTF. DNA for the CDR3: TGTGCCATCAGTGAGACTAGCGGGGCCAACGTCCTGACTTTC.

The chain uses TRBV12-3 or TRBV12-4 and TRBJ1-2; possibly TRBD1 for D (5 bases). V lost 2 bases and J 5 bases, leaving 12 bases between the germline ends. CDR3 length equals 14 residues. The CDR3 nucleotides are TGTGCCAGCAGTTTATCGACAGCTGGGTATGGCTACACCTTC. It specifies CASSLSTAGYGYTF.

This clonotype was observed once. The rearrangement links TRBV7-2 to TRBJ2-7; 12 bases line up with TRBD1. The end of the DNA is better explained by TRBJ2-1, so the J call may be wrong. Germline V CDR1 and CDR2: SGHTA, FQGNSA. This CDR3 region has 17 residues. As DNA, the CDR3 is TGTGCCAGCAGCCCAATCCCACCGGGACAGGGGGCTAATGAGCAGTTCTTC. Protein product: CASSPIPPGQGANEQFF.

The J gene is TRBJ2-3, the V gene TRBV29-1; D possibly matches TRBD1 or TRBD2 (5 bases each). In germline, CDR1 is SQVTM, CDR2 ANQGSEA. The CDR3 has 14 residues. Trimming cost V 8 bases and J 2 bases, with 17 bases left between them. CDR3 amino acids: CSLWSGRITDTQYF. The CDR3 nucleotides read TGCAGCCTCTGGTCGGGACGGATCACAGATACGCAGTATTTT.

The V call is TRBV4-3, the J call TRBJ1-5; D gene ambiguous. From germline, CDR1 is LGHNA and CDR2 YSLEER. There are 14 residues in the CDR3. Trimming stripped 0 bases from V and 5 bases from J, with 8 bases between. CDR3 sequence reads: CASSQDLLDQPQHF. As DNA, the CDR3 is TGCGCCAGCAGCCAAGACCTCCTCGATCAGCCCCAGCATTTT.

The chain recombines TRBV3-1 with TRBJ1-4; 8 positions agree with TRBD1. The CDR3 is made up of 16 amino acids. V shed 1 base, J shed 2 bases, and the junction held 3 bases outside the gene matches. Germline loops: CDR1 LGHDT, CDR2 YNNKEL (reference sequence). This CDR3 is CASSQGWTGTNEKLFF. CDR3 coding DNA: TGTGCCAGCAGCCAAGGGTGGACAGGGACTAATGAAAAACTGTTTTTT.

V usage is TRBV7-2 and J usage is TRBJ2-7, with D perhaps matching TRBD2 (6 bases). The J call is doubtful: the DNA matches TRBJ2-1 better. This CDR3 is built from 15 residues. Germline V CDR1 and CDR2: SGHTA, FQGNSA. CDR3 amino acids: CASSPYIGGDNEQFF. The CDR3 DNA sequence: TGTGCCAGCAGCCCATATATCGGGGGAGACAATGAGCAGTTCTTC.

The chain carries TRBV7-9 and TRBJ1-3, with D possibly matching TRBD1 (5 bases). The CDR3 runs to 14 residues. The germline V and J ends were trimmed by 5 bases and 2 bases, with 10 bases remaining between them. Germline V gene sequence: CDR1 SEHNR, CDR2 FQNEAQ (reference sequence). The CDR3 DNA reads as TGTGCCAGCAGCGGGCCAGGGACTGGAAACACCATATATTTT. This gives the protein CASSGPGTGNTIYF.

The V gene is TRBV5-1, the J gene TRBJ1-1; D might be TRBD1 (6 bases). The CDR3 is made up of 16 amino acids. Looked up from germline, CDR1 is SGHRS and CDR2 is YFSETQ. Trimming left V 0 bases short and J 6 bases short, with 18 bases between. CDR3 in amino acids: CASSLGGQGTMPEAFF. The CDR3 DNA follows: TGCGCCAGCAGCTTGGGGGGGCAGGGGACAATGCCTGAAGCTTTCTTT.

This chain links TRBV7-2 with TRBJ1-2; possibly TRBD1 for D (5 bases). Germline lookup yields CDR1 SGHTA and CDR2 FQGNSA. The length of the CDR3 is 14 residues. V lost 4 bases and J lost 5, with 14 bases in between. CDR3 coding DNA: TGTGCCAGCAGCTCAGCTAGCGGGGGGTATGGCTACACCTTC. Protein product: CASSSASGGYGYTF.

The chain combines TRBV6-1 with TRBJ2-2, with 16 bases identical to TRBD2. The length of the CDR3 is 16 residues. CDR1 is MNHNS and CDR2 is SASEGT in the germline V gene. Unmatched junction bases numbered 4, after V lost 6 bases and J lost 6 bases. This chain's CDR3 is CASSLGTSGRAGELFF. CDR3 DNA sequence: TGTGCCAGCAGCCTCGGGACTAGCGGGAGGGCCGGGGAGCTGTTTTTT.

This clonotype was observed a few times. This chain's CDR3 is CASSFEPHEKLFF. The DNA of the CDR3 is TGTGCCAGCAGTTTTGAGCCCCATGAAAAACTGTTTTTT. The chain is built from TRBV12-3 or TRBV12-4 and TRBJ1-4; D uncertain. The ends were cut back, 3 bases at V and 6 bases at J, with 8 bases in the middle. This CDR3 spans 13 amino acids.

As to this clonotype: This may be a read error, as it is one base from a much larger clone. V gene TRBV4-3 combines with J gene TRBJ1-4; no clear D. The CDR3 is 15 residues long. CDR1 and CDR2 (germline): LGHNA, YSLEER. Trimming pared 0 bases from V and 0 bases from J, leaving 5 bases between. The CDR3 nucleotides read TGCGCCAGCAGCCAAGAAACAGCAACTAATGAAAAACTGTTTTTT. Protein product: CASSQETATNEKLFF.

This clonotype has only a few counts. The chain couples TRBV5-1 to TRBJ2-5; TRBD2 aligns across 10 bases. CDR3 length: 16 residues. The germline CDR1 and CDR2 sequences are SGHRS and YFSETQ. V lost 0 bases and J lost 3; bases outside the gene matches: 5. For the CDR3, the DNA is TGCGCCAGCAGCTTGGGGGCTAGCGGGAGAGAAGAGACCCAGTACTTC. It codes for CASSLGASGREETQYF.